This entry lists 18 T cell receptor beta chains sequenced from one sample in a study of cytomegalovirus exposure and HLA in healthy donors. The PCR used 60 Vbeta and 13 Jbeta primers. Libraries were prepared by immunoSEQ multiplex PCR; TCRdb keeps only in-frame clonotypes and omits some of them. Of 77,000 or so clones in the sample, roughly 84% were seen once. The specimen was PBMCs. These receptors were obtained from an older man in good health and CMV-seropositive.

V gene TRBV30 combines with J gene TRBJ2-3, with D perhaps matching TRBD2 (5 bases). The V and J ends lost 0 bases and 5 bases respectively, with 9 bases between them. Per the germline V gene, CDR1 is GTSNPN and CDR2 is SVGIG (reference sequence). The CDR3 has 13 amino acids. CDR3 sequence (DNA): TGTGCCTGGAGTGTACGAGGACTAGATACGCAGTATTTT. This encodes CAWSVRGLDTQYF.

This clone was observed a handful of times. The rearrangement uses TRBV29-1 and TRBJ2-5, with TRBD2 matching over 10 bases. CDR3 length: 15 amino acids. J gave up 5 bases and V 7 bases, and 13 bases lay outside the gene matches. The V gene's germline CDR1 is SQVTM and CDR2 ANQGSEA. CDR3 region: CSAGGLAFGGETQYF. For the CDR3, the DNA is TGCAGCGCCGGGGGACTAGCGTTCGGGGGGGAGACCCAGTACTTC.

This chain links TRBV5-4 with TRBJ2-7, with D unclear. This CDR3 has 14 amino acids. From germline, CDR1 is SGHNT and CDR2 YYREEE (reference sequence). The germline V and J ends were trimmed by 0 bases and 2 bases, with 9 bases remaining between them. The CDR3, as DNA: TGTGCCAGCAGCTTGGGCAGTTCCCCCTACGAGCAGTACTTC. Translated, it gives CASSLGSSPYEQYF.

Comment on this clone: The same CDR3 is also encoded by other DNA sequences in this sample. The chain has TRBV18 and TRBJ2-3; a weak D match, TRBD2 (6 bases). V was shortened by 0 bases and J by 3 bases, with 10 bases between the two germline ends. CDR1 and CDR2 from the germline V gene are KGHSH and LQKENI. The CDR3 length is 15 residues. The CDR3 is CASSPPGLRTDTQYF. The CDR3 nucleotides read TGTGCCAGCTCACCACCGGGACTCCGAACAGATACGCAGTATTTT.

DNA for the CDR3: TGCGCCAGCAGTGAGTCCGGACAGATAGATGGCTACACCTTC. This encodes CASSESGQIDGYTF. This chain joins TRBV10-2 and TRBJ1-2; a possible D gene is TRBD1 (6 bases). V lost 0 bases and J lost 6, with 11 bases in between. Germline V gene sequence: CDR1 WSHSY, CDR2 SAAADI. The CDR3 is 14 residues long.

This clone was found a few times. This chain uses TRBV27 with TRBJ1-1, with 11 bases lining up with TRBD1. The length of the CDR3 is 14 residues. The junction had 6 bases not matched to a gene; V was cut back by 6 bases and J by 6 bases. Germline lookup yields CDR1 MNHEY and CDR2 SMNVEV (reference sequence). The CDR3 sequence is CASRPPGQGAEAFF. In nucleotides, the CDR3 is TGTGCCAGCAGACCGCCGGGACAGGGGGCTGAAGCTTTCTTT.

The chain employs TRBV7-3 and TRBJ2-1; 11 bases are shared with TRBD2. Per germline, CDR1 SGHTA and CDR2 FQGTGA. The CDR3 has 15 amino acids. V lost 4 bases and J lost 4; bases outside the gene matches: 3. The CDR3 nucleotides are TGTGCCAGCAGCTCTACTAGCGGGGGTTACAATGAGCAGTTCTTC. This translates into CASSSTSGGYNEQFF.

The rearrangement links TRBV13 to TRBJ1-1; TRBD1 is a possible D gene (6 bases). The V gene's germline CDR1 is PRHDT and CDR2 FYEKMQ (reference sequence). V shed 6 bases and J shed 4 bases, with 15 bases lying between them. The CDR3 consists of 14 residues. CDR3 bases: TGTGCCAGCAGTCGTACAGGGTTGAGCACTGAAGCTTTCTTT. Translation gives CASSRTGLSTEAFF.

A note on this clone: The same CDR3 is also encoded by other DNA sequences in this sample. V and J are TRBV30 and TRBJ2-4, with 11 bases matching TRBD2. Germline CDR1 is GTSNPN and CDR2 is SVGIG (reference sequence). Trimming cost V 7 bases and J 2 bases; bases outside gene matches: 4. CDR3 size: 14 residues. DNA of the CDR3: TGTGCCTTAAGGACTAGCGGGTCCAAAAACATTCAGTACTTC. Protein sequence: CALRTSGSKNIQYF.

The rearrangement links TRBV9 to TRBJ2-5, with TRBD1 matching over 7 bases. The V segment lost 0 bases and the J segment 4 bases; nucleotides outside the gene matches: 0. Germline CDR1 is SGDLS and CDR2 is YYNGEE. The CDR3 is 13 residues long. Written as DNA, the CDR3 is TGTGCCAGCAGCGTAGACAGGGGAGAGACCCAGTACTTC. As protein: CASSVDRGETQYF.

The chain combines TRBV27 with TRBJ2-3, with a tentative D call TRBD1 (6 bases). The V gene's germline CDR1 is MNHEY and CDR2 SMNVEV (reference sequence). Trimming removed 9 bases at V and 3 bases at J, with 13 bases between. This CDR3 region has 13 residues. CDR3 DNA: TGTGCCAGTGAAAAACAGGGAACAGATACGCAGTATTTT. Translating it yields CASEKQGTDTQYF.

In DNA, the CDR3 is TGTGCCAGCAGACAGGGGAATAGCAATCAGCCCCAGCATTTT. It yields the protein CASRQGNSNQPQHF. This rearrangement joins TRBV28 to TRBJ1-5; TRBD1 aligns across 7 bases. The CDR3 has 14 residues. Per germline, CDR1 MDHEN and CDR2 SYDVKM. With V trimmed by 6 bases and J by 0 bases, 2 bases remained unmatched. Variable domain in full (rest from reference TRBV28 and TRBJ1-5): DVKVTQSSRYLVKRTGEKVFLECVQDMDHENMFWYRQDPGLGLRLIYFSYDVKMKEKGDIPEGYSVSREKKERFSLILESASTNQTSMYLCASRQGNSNQPQHFGDGTRLSIL.

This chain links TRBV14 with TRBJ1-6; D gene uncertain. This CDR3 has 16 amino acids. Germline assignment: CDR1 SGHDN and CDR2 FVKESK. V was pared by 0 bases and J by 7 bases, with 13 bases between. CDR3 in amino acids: CASSQEQLLLNSPLHF. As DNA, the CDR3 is TGTGCCAGCAGCCAAGAACAGCTACTTTTAAATTCACCCCTCCACTTT.

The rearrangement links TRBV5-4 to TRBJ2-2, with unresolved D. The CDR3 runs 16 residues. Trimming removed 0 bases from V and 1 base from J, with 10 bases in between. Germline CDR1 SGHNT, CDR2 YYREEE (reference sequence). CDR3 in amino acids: CASSLGPPGNTGELFF. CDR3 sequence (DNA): TGTGCCAGCAGCTTGGGCCCCCCGGGGAACACCGGGGAGCTGTTTTTT.

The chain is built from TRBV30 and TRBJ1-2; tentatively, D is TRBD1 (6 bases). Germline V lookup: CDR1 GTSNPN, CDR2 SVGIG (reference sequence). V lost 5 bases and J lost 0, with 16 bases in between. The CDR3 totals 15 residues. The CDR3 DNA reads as TGTGCCTGGGATGAGGGGGGGGAAGCTAACTATGGCTACACCTTC. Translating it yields CAWDEGGEANYGYTF.

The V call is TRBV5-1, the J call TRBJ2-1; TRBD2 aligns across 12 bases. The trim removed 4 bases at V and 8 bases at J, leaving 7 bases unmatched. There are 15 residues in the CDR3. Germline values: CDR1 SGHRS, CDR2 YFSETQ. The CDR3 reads CASSPGLAGWDEQFF. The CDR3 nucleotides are TGCGCCAGCAGCCCCGGACTAGCGGGGTGGGATGAGCAGTTCTTC.

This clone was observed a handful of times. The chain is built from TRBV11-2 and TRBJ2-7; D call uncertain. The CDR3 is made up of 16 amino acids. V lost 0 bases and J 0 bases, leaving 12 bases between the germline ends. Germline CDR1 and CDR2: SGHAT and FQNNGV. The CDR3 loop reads CASSLELDPSSYEQYF. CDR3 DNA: TGTGCCAGCAGCTTAGAATTAGATCCGAGCTCCTACGAGCAGTACTTC.

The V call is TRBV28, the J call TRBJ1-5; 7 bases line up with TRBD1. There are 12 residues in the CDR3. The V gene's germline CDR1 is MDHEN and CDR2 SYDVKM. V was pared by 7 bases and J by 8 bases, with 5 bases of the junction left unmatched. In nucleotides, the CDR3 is TGTGCCAGCAAGATAGACAGGGAGCCCCAGCATTTT. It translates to CASKIDREPQHF.